The following is a TCR beta chain sequence with its context. The germline gives CDR1 DFQATT, CDR2 SNEGSKA (reference sequence). V dropped 1 base and J dropped 7 bases, with 10 bases sitting between them. The CDR3 runs 12 residues. This record comes from a study of blood T cells in healthy people across ages. The authors ran a second PCR of roughly 6 to 12 cycles using a sample-barcoded 5' primer and a J-beta primer mix. One entry per CDR3 protein, called by TCRdb with MiXCR from the 5' RACE reads. The top ten clones hold approximately 32% of a sample with roughly 700,000 distinct CDR3 sequences, roughly 50% of them seen once.

Sequenced: blood. This TCR was sampled from a woman aged 55-70 years in good health. The chain combines TRBV20-1 with TRBJ1-1, with D tentatively TRBD1 (5 bases). The CDR3: CSARVGVGEAFF. The DNA for the CDR3 is TGCAGTGCTAGAGTGGGGGTGGGTGAAGCTTTCTTT.